Below are 10 T cell receptor beta chains sequenced from a single sample in a study of T cell responses to AZD1222 COVID-19 vaccine. Data came from immunoSEQ multiplex PCR; TCRdb stores just in-frame clones and leaves some out. The data show some 180,000 clones, 90% to 95% seen once. The material was peripheral blood, obtained 28 days after the second AZD1222 dose. The receptors here all came from an adult who received the AZD1222 COVID-19 vaccine.

There are a few counts of this clone. Mismatch with germline at one junction end may stem from a read error. CDR3 sequence: CASSMAFGTRDRANF. CDR3 nucleotide sequence: TGTGCCAGTAGTATGGCTTTCGGTACCAGAGACAGGGCTAACTTT. This chain connects TRBV19 to TRBJ1-5; TRBD1 matches 7 bases. The CDR3 extends over 15 amino acids. The V gene's germline CDR1 is LNHDA and CDR2 SQIVND (reference sequence).

The gene calls are TRBV19 and TRBJ1-4; 7 bases map to TRBD1. The V segment lost 3 bases and the J segment 8 bases; nucleotides outside the gene matches: 6. This CDR3 has 14 amino acids. Germline V gene sequence: CDR1 LNHDA, CDR2 SQIVND (reference sequence). CDR3 amino acids: CASSIGQVGEKLFF. The CDR3 bases are TGTGCCAGTAGTATCGGACAGGTCGGAGAAAAACTGTTTTTT.

The chain joins TRBV6-5 to TRBJ2-5; 7 nucleotides match TRBD2. This CDR3 has 15 residues. The germline V gene encodes CDR1 MNHEY and CDR2 SVGAGI. V was pared by 6 bases and J by 4 bases, with 11 bases of the junction left unmatched. The CDR3 is CASRASGGVGETQYF. DNA for the CDR3: TGTGCCAGCAGGGCTAGCGGCGGGGTCGGAGAGACCCAGTACTTC.

This clone has a single count. V gene TRBV6-1 combines with J gene TRBJ2-2; 9 nucleotides agree with TRBD2. Germline CDR1 and CDR2: MNHNS and SASEGT. J gave up 4 bases and V 3 bases, and 6 bases lay outside the gene matches. The CDR3 spans 16 residues. The CDR3 loop is CASSDVSGSGTGELFF. The CDR3 DNA sequence: TGTGCCAGCAGTGACGTTAGCGGGAGCGGCACCGGGGAGCTGTTTTTT.

This chain links TRBV21-1 with TRBJ2-5; the table assigns TRBD1, which was not confirmed against the DNA. TRBV21-1 counts as a pseudogene. The CDR3 consists of 17 residues. The CDR3 DNA follows: TGTGCCAGCAGCCCCTATGCCCGGACAGGGTTGGGGGAGACCCAGTACTTC. Translation gives CASSPYARTGLGETQYF.

This clone is a singleton in its sample. The V and J genes are TRBV11-2 and TRBJ2-1; 12 nucleotides match TRBD2. Germline CDR1 SGHAT, CDR2 FQNNGV. This CDR3 is built from 16 residues. V shed 1 base and J 9 bases; nucleotides not matched to a gene: 7. The DNA for the CDR3 is TGTGCCAGCAGCTTAGCTAGCGGGAGGGCCTGGGGTGAGCAGTTCTTC. This sequence encodes CASSLASGRAWGEQFF.

This chain joins TRBV6-5 and TRBJ1-5; TRBD1 aligns across 7 bases. Germline assignment: CDR1 MNHEY and CDR2 SVGAGI. This CDR3 has 15 amino acids. V gave up 6 bases and J gave up 2 bases; unmatched junction bases: 7. The CDR3 DNA reads as TGTGCCAGCAGACGGGACAGATCGGGCAATCAGCCCCAGCATTTT. It codes for CASRRDRSGNQPQHF.

V gene TRBV7-2 combines with J gene TRBJ2-3; TRBD2 is a possible D gene (6 bases). CDR3 size: 14 residues. V gave up 4 bases and J gave up 3 bases, with 11 bases separating them. The V gene's germline CDR1 is SGHTA and CDR2 FQGNSA. The CDR3 loop is CASSSTRATDTQYF. CDR3 coding DNA: TGTGCCAGCAGCTCGACTAGGGCTACAGATACGCAGTATTTT.

The chain couples TRBV20-1 to TRBJ1-1; D ambiguous. V gave up 6 bases and J gave up 2 bases, with 7 bases separating them. CDR1 DFQATT and CDR2 SNEGSKA come from the germline V gene (reference sequence). There are 11 residues in the CDR3. This CDR3 is CSAQINTEAFF. Here the CDR3 DNA reads TGCAGTGCCCAAATTAACACTGAAGCTTTCTTT.

The chain employs TRBV6-5 and TRBJ2-7; D gene uncertain. V dropped 6 bases and J dropped 1 base, with 10 bases sitting between them. The CDR3 spans 13 residues. Germline lookup yields CDR1 MNHEY and CDR2 SVGAGI. CDR3 in amino acids: CASSSVGSYEQYF. CDR3 in DNA: TGTGCCAGCAGCAGCGTGGGGTCCTACGAGCAGTACTTC.